A selection of T cell receptor beta chains follows, all from one sample in a study of shared clonotypes between healthy human individuals. TCRdb keeps only in-frame clones here, not all; method: immunoSEQ multiplex PCR. The top ten clones hold approximately 0.39% of a sample with 2,500,000 or so clones, about 90% of them seen once. Sequencing was carried out using naive CD4+ T cells from PBMCs. The origin of the receptors is a man younger than 30 in good health. Some clones in this sample may be carry-over from other donors' samples. Both conserved end residues are part of each CDR3. Fields, in order: CDR3 protein, CDR3 DNA, clone size, D gene, J gene, V gene. The D gene is left open where the match is weak. A row's size may be missing; if present it is once, few, many or a size class.

CASSQLLWDGRYGYTF,TGTGCCAGCAGCCAGCTTCTTTGGGACGGACGCTATGGCTACACCTTC,.,.,TRBJ1-2,TRBV4-2
CASGTGSYNSPLHF,TGTGCCTCCGGGACCGGTTCATATAATTCACCCCTCCACTTT,.,.,TRBJ1-6,TRBV9
CASSEAVFYTDTQYF,TGTGCCAGCAGTGAAGCCGTATTTTACACAGATACGCAGTATTTT,.,.,TRBJ2-3,TRBV6-1
CASSASTDTQYF,TGTGCCAGCTCAGCCAGCACAGATACGCAGTATTTT,.,.,TRBJ2-3,TRBV18
CSVFGAGSNEKLFF,TGCAGCGTCTTTGGTGCGGGATCTAATGAAAAACTGTTTTTT,once,.,TRBJ1-4,TRBV29-1
CASSLNPQGATGELFF,TGTGCCAGCAGCTTAAATCCCCAAGGGGCCACCGGGGAGCTGTTTTTT,.,.,TRBJ2-2,TRBV5-4
CASSAGQGAYEQYF,TGTGCCAGCTCAGCGGGACAGGGAGCCTACGAGCAGTACTTC,.,TRBD1,TRBJ2-7,TRBV18
CASRLTSGSVDEQFF,TGCGCCAGCAGATTGACTAGCGGGAGTGTCGATGAGCAGTTCTTC,.,TRBD2,TRBJ2-1,TRBV5-1
CASSLAPREAGGEQFF,TGCGCCAGCAGCTTGGCCCCGCGGGAGGCCGGCGGTGAGCAGTTCTTC,once,TRBD2,TRBJ2-1,TRBV5-1
CAISEMGGEYGELFF,TGTGCCATCAGTGAGATGGGAGGGGAGTACGGGGAGCTGTTTTTT,.,TRBD2,TRBJ2-2,TRBV10-3
CASSLGVGINYEQYF,TGCGCCAGCAGCCTTGGTGTAGGAATAAACTACGAGCAGTACTTC,.,.,TRBJ2-7,TRBV5-1
CTSSQHLGLAKDTQYF,TGCACCAGCAGCCAACACCTAGGGCTAGCCAAAGATACGCAGTATTTT,once,.,TRBJ2-3,TRBV1
CASSYHPGQPEAFF,TGTGCCAGCAGTTATCACCCGGGACAGCCTGAAGCTTTCTTT,.,TRBD1,TRBJ1-1,TRBV6-1
CASSLAGEPGRWQFF,TGTGCCAGCAGTTTAGCTGGGGAGCCGGGTAGGTGGCAGTTCTTC,.,.,TRBJ2-1,TRBV28
CAWSPHPTNEKLFF,TGTGCCTGGAGTCCCCACCCAACTAATGAAAAACTGTTTTTT,.,.,TRBJ1-4,TRBV30
CASSSGTSGETQYF,TGTGCCAGCAGCTCCGGGACTAGTGGGGAGACCCAGTACTTC,.,TRBD2,TRBJ2-5,TRBV7-9
CASSLLVWGDTEAFF,TGTGCCAGCAGCTTATTGGTGTGGGGTGACACTGAAGCTTTCTTT,.,.,TRBJ1-1,TRBV7-2
CASSFGLAAIYNEQFF,TGTGCCAGCAGCTTTGGACTAGCGGCGATCTACAATGAGCAGTTCTTC,.,TRBD2,TRBJ2-1,TRBV7-2
CASTRDRDEKLFF,TGTGCCAGCACCCGCGACAGGGACGAAAAACTGTTTTTT,.,TRBD1,TRBJ1-4,TRBV2
CASSLGGRGPSDTQYF,TGTGCCAGCAGCTTAGGCGGCAGGGGCCCCTCGGATACGCAGTATTTT,.,.,TRBJ2-3,TRBV7-2
CASKIQGASTEAFF,TGTGCCAGCAAAATACAGGGGGCGAGTACTGAAGCTTTCTTT,.,TRBD1,TRBJ1-1,TRBV5-4
CASSQQGGQETQYF,TGTGCCAGCAGCCAACAGGGGGGCCAAGAGACCCAGTACTTC,.,TRBD1,TRBJ2-5,TRBV7-2
CASSLHDRGPKGPQHF,TGTGCCAGCAGTTTACATGACAGGGGCCCCAAGGGGCCCCAGCATTTT,.,TRBD1,TRBJ1-5,TRBV27
CASSFGRGDEQYF,TGTGCCAGCAGCTTCGGGAGAGGCGACGAGCAGTACTTC,.,.,TRBJ2-7,TRBV7-8
CASFGTGPPRPYF,TGTGCCAGCTTCGGCACAGGACCCCCAAGACCGTACTTT,.,.,TRBJ1-4,TRBV28
CASSVPQGGSEAFF,TGTGCCAGCAGTGTTCCACAGGGTGGGTCTGAAGCTTTCTTT,.,.,TRBJ1-1,TRBV6-1
CASSPFRSSGYEQYF,TGTGCCAGCTCACCGTTTCGGTCATCCGGTTACGAGCAGTACTTC,.,.,TRBJ2-7,TRBV18
CASSQGRQTNYGYTF,TGCGCCAGCAGCCAAGGTCGGCAGACTAACTATGGCTACACCTTC,.,.,TRBJ1-2,TRBV4-1
CASSLESGDQPQHF,TGCGCCAGCAGCTTGGAGTCAGGGGATCAGCCCCAGCATTTT,.,.,TRBJ1-5,TRBV5-1
CSVEWAPLGEAFF,TGCAGCGTTGAATGGGCCCCGCTGGGTGAAGCTTTCTTT,.,.,TRBJ1-1,TRBV29-1
CASSLVGETQYF,TGTGCCAGCAGCTTAGTGGGGGAGACCCAGTACTTC,few,.,TRBJ2-5,TRBV7-9
CSVGEGDEQYF,TGCAGCGTTGGTGAAGGAGACGAGCAGTACTTC,.,.,TRBJ2-7,TRBV29-1
CASSPTAEGYTF,TGCGCCAGCAGCCCAACGGCCGAGGGCTACACCTTC,.,.,TRBJ1-2,TRBV5-1
CASSLIKFSYNEQFF,TGTGCCAGCAGCTTAATTAAGTTCTCCTACAATGAGCAGTTCTTC,.,.,TRBJ2-1,TRBV7-9
CASSFVGGTYNEQFF,TGTGCCAGCAGTTTTGTGGGGGGAACCTACAATGAGCAGTTCTTC,.,.,TRBJ2-1,TRBV28
CASSFRGRGLGQETQYF,TGTGCCAGCAGCTTCCGGGGCAGGGGGCTCGGTCAAGAGACCCAGTACTTC,.,TRBD1,TRBJ2-5,TRBV7-9
CASSLVGEVAGNYGYTF,TGCGCCAGCAGCTTGGTGGGAGAGGTGGCAGGGAACTATGGCTACACCTTC,.,.,TRBJ1-2,TRBV5-1
CASSYDRNSNQPQHF,TGTGCCAGCAGTTACGACAGGAATAGCAATCAGCCCCAGCATTTT,.,.,TRBJ1-5,TRBV6-5
CASSPRTAKNIQYF,TGTGCCAGCAGCCCGAGGACAGCCAAAAACATTCAGTACTTC,.,.,TRBJ2-4,TRBV7-3
CSVRISTDTQYF,TGCAGCGTACGGATTAGCACAGATACGCAGTATTTT,.,.,TRBJ2-3,TRBV29-1
CASSAGTLNTGELFF,TGTGCCAGCAGTGCCGGGACCCTGAACACCGGGGAGCTGTTTTTT,.,.,TRBJ2-2,TRBV6-1
CASTPVGTGPTYEQYF,TGCGCCAGCACCCCGGTGGGCACAGGGCCAACCTACGAGCAGTACTTC,.,.,TRBJ2-7,TRBV5-1
CASSFGGALVDEQFF,TGTGCCAGCAGCTTTGGGGGCGCGTTGGTCGATGAGCAGTTCTTC,.,.,TRBJ2-1,TRBV28
CASSGTVNQETQYF,TGTGCCAGCAGTGGGACAGTTAATCAAGAGACCCAGTACTTC,once,.,TRBJ2-5,TRBV6-1
CASSWGQGSVSYEQYF,TGTGCCAGCAGTTGGGGGCAGGGCAGCGTATCCTACGAGCAGTACTTC,.,.,TRBJ2-7,TRBV27
CASREWTSGRGEELFF,TGTGCCAGCAGGGAATGGACTAGCGGGAGAGGTGAGGAGCTGTTTTTT,.,TRBD2,TRBJ2-2,TRBV5-6
CASSRGPNQPQHF,TGTGCCAGCAGTAGGGGGCCAAATCAGCCCCAGCATTTT,once,TRBD1,TRBJ1-5,TRBV2
CASSPSGSYNEQFF,TGTGCCAGCAGTCCTAGCGGTTCCTACAATGAGCAGTTCTTC,.,TRBD2,TRBJ2-1,TRBV11-2
CASSTGTNYGYTF,TGTGCCAGCAGCACAGGGACAAACTATGGCTACACCTTC,.,.,TRBJ1-2,TRBV6-6
CSVSGSKSTGELFF,TGCAGCGTCAGCGGGAGTAAAAGCACCGGGGAGCTGTTTTTT,.,TRBD2,TRBJ2-2,TRBV29-1
CASRSVLAGNTDTQYF,TGCGCCAGCAGGTCGGTCCTAGCGGGGAACACAGATACGCAGTATTTT,.,TRBD2,TRBJ2-3,TRBV5-1
CASSGGQGSTGELFF,TGCGCCAGCAGCGGAGGACAGGGAAGCACCGGGGAGCTGTTTTTT,.,TRBD1,TRBJ2-2,TRBV5-1
CASSSTASTDTQYF,TGTGCCAGCAGCTCGACAGCTAGCACAGATACGCAGTATTTT,.,.,TRBJ2-3,TRBV5-4